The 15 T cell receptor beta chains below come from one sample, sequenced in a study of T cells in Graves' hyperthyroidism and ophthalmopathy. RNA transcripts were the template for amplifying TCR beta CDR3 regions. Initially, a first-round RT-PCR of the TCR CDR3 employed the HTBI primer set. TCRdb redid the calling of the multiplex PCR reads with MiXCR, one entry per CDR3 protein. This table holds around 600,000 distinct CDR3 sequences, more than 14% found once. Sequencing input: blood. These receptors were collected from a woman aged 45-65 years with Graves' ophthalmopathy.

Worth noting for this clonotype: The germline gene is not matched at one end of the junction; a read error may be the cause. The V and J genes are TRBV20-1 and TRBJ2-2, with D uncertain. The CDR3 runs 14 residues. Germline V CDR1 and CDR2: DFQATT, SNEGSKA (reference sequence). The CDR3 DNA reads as TGCAATGCTAGAGATAGTAGGAACACCGGGGAGCTGTTTTTT. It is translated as CNARDSRNTGELFF.

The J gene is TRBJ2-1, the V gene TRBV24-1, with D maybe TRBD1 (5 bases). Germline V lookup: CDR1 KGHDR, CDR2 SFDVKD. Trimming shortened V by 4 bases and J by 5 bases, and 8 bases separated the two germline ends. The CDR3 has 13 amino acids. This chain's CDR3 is CATSELQDNEQFF. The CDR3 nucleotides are TGTGCCACCAGTGAGTTACAGGACAATGAGCAGTTCTTC.

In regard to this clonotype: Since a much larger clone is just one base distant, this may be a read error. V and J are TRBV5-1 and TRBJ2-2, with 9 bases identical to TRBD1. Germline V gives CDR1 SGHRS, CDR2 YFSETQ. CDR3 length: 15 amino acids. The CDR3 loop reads CASSLTTGGTGELVF. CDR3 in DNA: TGCGCCAGCAGCTTGACAACAGGGGGCACCGGGGAGCTGGTTTTT.

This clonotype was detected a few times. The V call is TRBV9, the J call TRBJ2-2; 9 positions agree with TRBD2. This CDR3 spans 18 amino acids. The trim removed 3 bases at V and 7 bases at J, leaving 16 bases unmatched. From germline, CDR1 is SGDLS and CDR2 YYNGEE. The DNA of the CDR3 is TGTGCCAGCAGCGGATCGGGATCTAGCGGGACCCCCGTCGGGGAGCTGTTTTTT. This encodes CASSGSGSSGTPVGELFF.

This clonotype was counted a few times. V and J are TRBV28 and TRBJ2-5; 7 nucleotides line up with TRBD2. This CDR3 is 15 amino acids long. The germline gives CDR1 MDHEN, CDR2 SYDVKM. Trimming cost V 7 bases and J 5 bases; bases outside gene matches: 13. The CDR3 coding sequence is TGTGCCAGCAAGGCGGGAGAGTTAGCCCTGGAGACCCAGTACTTC. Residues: CASKAGELALETQYF.

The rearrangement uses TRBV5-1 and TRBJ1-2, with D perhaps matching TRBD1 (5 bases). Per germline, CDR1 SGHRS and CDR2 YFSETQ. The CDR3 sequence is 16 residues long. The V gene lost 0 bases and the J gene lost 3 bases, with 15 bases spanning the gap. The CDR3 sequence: CASSLELGEAYYGYTF. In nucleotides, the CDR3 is TGCGCCAGCAGCTTGGAGCTAGGGGAGGCGTACTATGGCTACACCTTC.

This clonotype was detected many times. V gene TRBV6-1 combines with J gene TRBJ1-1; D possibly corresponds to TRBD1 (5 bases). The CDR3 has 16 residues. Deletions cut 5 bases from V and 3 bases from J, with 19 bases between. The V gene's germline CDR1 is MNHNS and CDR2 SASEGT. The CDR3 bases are TGTGCCAGCAGTCTCCGAGGCAGGGCCTTGCACACTGAAGCTTTCTTT. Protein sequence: CASSLRGRALHTEAFF.

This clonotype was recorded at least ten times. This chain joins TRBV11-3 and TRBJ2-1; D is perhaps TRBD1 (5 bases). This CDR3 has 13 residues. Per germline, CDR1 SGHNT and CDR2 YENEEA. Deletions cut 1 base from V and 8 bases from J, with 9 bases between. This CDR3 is CASSLAGAHEQFF. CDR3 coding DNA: TGTGCCAGCAGCTTAGCTGGGGCCCATGAGCAGTTCTTC.

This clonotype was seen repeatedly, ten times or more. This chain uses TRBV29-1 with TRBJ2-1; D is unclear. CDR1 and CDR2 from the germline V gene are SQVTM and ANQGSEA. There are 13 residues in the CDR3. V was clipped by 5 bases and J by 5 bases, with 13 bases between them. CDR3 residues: CSVTGPFNNEQFF. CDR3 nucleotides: TGCAGCGTTACCGGGCCGTTTAACAATGAGCAGTTCTTC.

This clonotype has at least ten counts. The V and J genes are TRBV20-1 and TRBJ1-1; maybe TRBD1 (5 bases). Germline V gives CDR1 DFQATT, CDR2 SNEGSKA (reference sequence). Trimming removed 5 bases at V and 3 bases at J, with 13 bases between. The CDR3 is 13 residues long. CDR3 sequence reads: CSALAGTYTEAFF. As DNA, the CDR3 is TGCAGTGCTTTAGCAGGGACTTACACTGAAGCTTTCTTT.

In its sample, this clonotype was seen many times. CDR3 protein: CASSPGLAGGRSSYNEQFF. The CDR3 bases are TGTGCCAGCAGCCCGGGACTAGCGGGAGGGCGGAGCTCCTACAATGAGCAGTTCTTC. The chain couples TRBV7-9 to TRBJ2-1; 16 bases line up with TRBD2. The CDR3 has 19 residues. CDR1 and CDR2 (germline): SEHNR, FQNEAQ (reference sequence). With 5 bases clipped from V and 0 bases from J, the junction kept 7 bases outside the gene matches.

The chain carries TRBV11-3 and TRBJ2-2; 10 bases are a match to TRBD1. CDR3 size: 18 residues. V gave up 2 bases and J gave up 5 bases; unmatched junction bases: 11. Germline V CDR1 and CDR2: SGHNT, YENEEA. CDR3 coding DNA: TGTGCCAGCAGCTTACCCTTGGACAGGGGGGTTTCGACCGGGGAGCTGTTTTTT. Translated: CASSLPLDRGVSTGELFF.

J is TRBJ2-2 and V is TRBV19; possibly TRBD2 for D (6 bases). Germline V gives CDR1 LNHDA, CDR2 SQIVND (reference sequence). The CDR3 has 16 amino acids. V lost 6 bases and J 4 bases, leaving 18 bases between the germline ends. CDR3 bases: TGTGCCAGTAGCCCCCGGGGCGGGATTTTCACCGGGGAGCTGTTTTTT. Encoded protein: CASSPRGGIFTGELFF.

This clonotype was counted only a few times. CDR3 in DNA: TGTGCCAGCAGCTGGCACAGGGAATTAAACTACAATGAGCAGTTCTTC. This sequence encodes CASSWHRELNYNEQFF. J is TRBJ2-1 and V is TRBV7-8, with D perhaps matching TRBD1 (6 bases). CDR1 is SGHVS, CDR2 FQNEAQ, per germline. This CDR3 has 16 residues. Deletions cut 4 bases from V and 3 bases from J, with 16 bases between.

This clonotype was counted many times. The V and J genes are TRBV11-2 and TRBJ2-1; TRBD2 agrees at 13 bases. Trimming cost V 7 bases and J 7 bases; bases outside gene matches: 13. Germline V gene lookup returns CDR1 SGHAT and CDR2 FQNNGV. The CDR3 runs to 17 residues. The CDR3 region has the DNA TGTGCCAGCACCCGGACTAGCGGGAGTAACCGTTTTAATGAGCAGTTCTTC. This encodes CASTRTSGSNRFNEQFF.